This T cell receptor (beta chain) was sequenced in a study of molecular identifiers for immune sequencing clone quantification. This clonotype was counted at least ten times. The antigen remains unidentified. Between roughly 17,000 and 1,000,000 sorted cells, with 10%, 30% or 50% RNA, yielded naive CD8 libraries. As CD8+CD4-CCR7+CD45RA+ cells, naive CD8 T cells were sorted. Trimming shortened V by 4 bases and J by 6 bases, and 17 bases separated the two germline ends. CDR3 length equals 14 residues. Germline loops: CDR1 SGHDT, CDR2 YYEEEE. Bulk TCR libraries were made with methods that had been previously described and with listed TCR primers. MiXCR, applied by TCRdb to the PCR reads, yields one record per CDR3 protein. The table records under 350,000 distinct CDR3 sequences, 24% of them present only once. Study-wide findings and caveats: Clones carrying above 20 RNA copies accounted for over 97% of effector molecules, under 1% in naive cells.

The origin of this receptor is a human donor in good health. Some libraries in this study had Jurkat cell RNA spiked in. Input material: naive CD8+ T cells from blood, with Jurkat cell RNA spiked in. Subset meaning: FACS-sorted CD8+CD4-CCR7+CD45RA+ naive T cells. The chain is built from TRBV5-6 and TRBJ2-7; perhaps TRBD2 as D (5 bases). The CDR3 DNA follows: TGTGCCAGCAGCCCGGGATTGGGGTTCAGCGAGCAGTACTTC. Translation: CASSPGLGFSEQYF.